This T cell receptor beta chain was sequenced during a study of regulatory T cells in long-lasting Graves disease. About the research overall: Freshly diagnosed Graves' patients had used antithyroid drugs for under 3 months.

Study-wide findings and caveats: Those with persistent Graves' had less TCR diversity than newly diagnosed patients. Under persistent disease, TRBV28, TRBJ1-2 and TRBJ2-5 were used preferentially.

This clonotype was counted ten times or more. Its antigen is unknown. HTBI primers from iRepertoire and Arm-PCR of CDR3 regions yielded the TCR beta libraries. TCRdb independently ran MiXCR on the multiplex PCR reads; one entry per CDR3 protein. The profile shows some 230,000 distinct CDR3 sequences, around 17% of them singletons. The time point denotes: newly diagnosed GD, antithyroid drugs for less than 3 months. Following extraction of RNA from PBMCs, that RNA was used to make the TCR library. Per germline, CDR1 SGHKS and CDR2 YYEKEE (reference sequence). This CDR3 is built from 15 residues. The V and J ends lost 1 base and 0 bases respectively, with 8 bases between them.

The sample here was peripheral blood mononuclear cells (PBMCs), taken at new diagnosis, from a patient treated with antithyroid drugs. The chain is built from TRBV5-5 and TRBJ1-5; no firm D call. The receptor comes from a female donor with Graves disease. The CDR3 region has the DNA TGTGCCAGCAGCTTGTCACTAAGTAGCAATCAGCCCCAGCATTTT. This encodes CASSLSLSSNQPQHF. The full variable domain, completed using reference TRBV5-5 and TRBJ1-5, is DAGVTQSPTHLIKTRGQQVTLRCSPISGHKSVSWYQQVLGQGPQFIFQYYEKEERGRGNFPDRFSARQFPNYSSELNVNALLLGDSALYLCASSLSLSSNQPQHFGDGTRLSIL.